This T cell receptor beta chain was sequenced for a study of blood T cells in healthy people across ages. General study findings and limits: Diversity figures based on one million T cells were deemed too low.

Concerning this clonotype: The antigen is unknown.

Donors each provided 8 to 10 milliliters of peripheral blood. Together with a sample-barcoded 5' primer, a J-beta primer mix was included in a second PCR lasting about 6 to 12 cycles. Unique molecular identifiers of 12 random nucleotides labeled each cDNA. TCRdb independently ran MiXCR on the 5' RACE reads; one entry per CDR3 protein. The data hold roughly 800,000 distinct CDR3 sequences, with roughly 26% observed a single time. The CDR3 covers 13 residues. Trimming removed 4 bases from V and 1 base from J, with 5 bases in between. Germline V lookup: CDR1 MNHNY, CDR2 SVGAGI (reference sequence). These data were also filed under a second study, of T cells of mothers and their children. That paper notes: Second-PCR amplification with M1S added sample barcodes and 2-4 random nucleotides.

V usage is TRBV6-6 and J usage is TRBJ2-1, with D unresolved. The specimen was blood. The clonotype originates from a boy younger than 18 in good health. This chain's CDR3 is CASSSRSYNEQFF. In nucleotides, the CDR3 is TGTGCCAGCAGTTCCCGATCCTACAATGAGCAGTTCTTC.